Following are 16 T cell receptor beta chains from one sample sequenced in a study of immune reconstitution after stem cell transplant in scleroderma. TCRdb ran MiXCR on the RT-PCR reads and lists one entry per CDR3 protein. This table holds about 2,400 distinct CDR3 sequences, about a tenth found once. This sample was obtained before or after autologous hematopoietic stem cell transplantation (not recorded which). These receptors came from a female donor with systemic sclerosis.

This clonotype is deemed medium-sized. The V call is TRBV2, the J call TRBJ2-3; D remains ambiguous. V dropped 5 bases and J dropped 2 bases, with 14 bases sitting between them. Per the germline V gene, CDR1 is SNHLY and CDR2 is FYNNEI. CDR3 length: 15 residues. Written as DNA, the CDR3 is TGTGCCAGCAGTTCCCGTGCAGGACCCACAGATACGCAGTATTTT. It is translated as CASSSRAGPTDTQYF.

This clonotype is medium-sized by share. V is TRBV2 and J is TRBJ1-5; the D gene is possibly TRBD1 (6 bases). V was pared by 8 bases and J by 5 bases, with 16 bases between. From germline, CDR1 is SNHLY and CDR2 FYNNEI. The CDR3 length is 14 residues. Here the CDR3 DNA reads TGTGCCAGCCACCGAGGACAGACTGATCAGCCCCAGCATTTT. Amino acid sequence: CASHRGQTDQPQHF.

This clonotype was detected a few times. The chain is built from TRBV6-5 and TRBJ2-1; the D is unclear. Trimming removed 2 bases at V and 8 bases at J, with 10 bases between. Germline CDR1 is MNHEY and CDR2 is SVGAGI. There are 13 residues in the CDR3. CDR3 coding DNA: TGTGCCAGCAGTTACGGGCCGGGCTATGAGCAGTTCTTC. This translates into CASSYGPGYEQFF.

The rearrangement joins TRBV7-2 to TRBJ1-1; TRBD1 is a possible D gene (5 bases). Germline CDR1 SGHTA, CDR2 FQGNSA. The germline V and J ends were trimmed by 1 base and 0 bases, with 9 bases remaining between them. The CDR3 sequence is 15 residues long. In nucleotides, the CDR3 is TGTGCCAGCAGCTTAGGAGGACACATGAACACTGAAGCTTTCTTT. Translated, it gives CASSLGGHMNTEAFF. Together with reference TRBV7-2 and TRBJ1-1, the CDR3 gives the full variable domain: GAGVSQSPSNKVTEKGKDVELRCDPISGHTALYWYRQSLGQGLEFLIYFQGNSAPDKSGLPSDRFSAERTGGSVSTLTIQRTQQEDSAVYLCASSLGGHMNTEAFFGQGTRLTVV.

There are a few counts of this clonotype. This chain connects TRBV20-1 to TRBJ2-5; 7 bases fit TRBD1. Trimming cost V 0 bases and J 2 bases; bases outside gene matches: 3. This CDR3 spans 14 amino acids. Germline V gene sequence: CDR1 DFQATT, CDR2 SNEGSKA (reference sequence). The CDR3: CSARDGTEQETQYF. The CDR3 bases are TGCAGTGCTAGAGATGGGACAGAGCAAGAGACCCAGTACTTC.

This clonotype is medium-sized (0.01 to 0.1%). This chain joins TRBV29-1 and TRBJ1-6, with a tentative D call TRBD1 (5 bases). Looked up from germline, CDR1 is SQVTM and CDR2 is ANQGSEA. V lost 6 bases, J lost 6 bases, and 15 bases lay in between. The CDR3 runs to 14 residues. CDR3 nucleotides: TGCAGCGTAAGACATGGGGCGCCTAATTCACCCCTCCACTTT. It codes for CSVRHGAPNSPLHF.

This clonotype is classed as large. The rearrangement joins TRBV4-2 to TRBJ2-2, with 7 bases lining up with TRBD2. The germline CDR1 and CDR2 sequences are LGHNA and YNFKEQ. The CDR3 totals 16 residues. Unmatched junction bases numbered 9, after V lost 2 bases and J lost 6 bases. CDR3: CASSQSQWEGSGELFF. CDR3 nucleotide sequence: TGTGCCAGCAGCCAAAGTCAGTGGGAGGGGTCCGGGGAGCTGTTTTTT.

In this sample, this clonotype is medium-sized. The chain combines TRBV5-1 with TRBJ1-1, with D tentatively TRBD1 (5 bases). V lost 2 bases to trimming and J lost 5 bases, with 22 bases between them. The CDR3 sequence is 17 residues long. CDR1 and CDR2 (germline): SGHRS, YFSETQ. Here the CDR3 DNA reads TGCGCCAGCAGCTTTGAGGGGAGGCTTTTTGGTTGGACTGAAGCTTTCTTT. This codes for CASSFEGRLFGWTEAFF.

This clonotype is medium-sized in the sample. This chain joins TRBV2 and TRBJ2-7; D gene unclear. CDR1 and CDR2 (germline): SNHLY, FYNNEI. The ends were cut back, 3 bases at V and 3 bases at J, with 12 bases in the middle. This CDR3 has 14 residues. CDR3 DNA: TGTGCCAGCAGTGAGGGTTACGGCATCTACGAGCAGTACTTC. As protein: CASSEGYGIYEQYF.

Within the sample, this clonotype is medium-sized. This rearrangement joins TRBV6-2 or TRBV6-3 to TRBJ2-3; 12 nucleotides align to TRBD1. CDR3 length equals 16 residues. The V gene's germline CDR1 is MNHEY and CDR2 SVGEGT. V shed 2 bases and J 3 bases; nucleotides not matched to a gene: 3. The chain's CDR3 is CASSYGTGGRTDTQYF. CDR3 sequence (DNA): TGTGCCAGCAGTTACGGGACAGGGGGCAGAACAGATACGCAGTATTTT.

The chain combines TRBV7-6 with TRBJ2-7; 8 bases line up with TRBD1. Trimming took 4 bases from V and 5 from J; bases not matched to a gene: 7. The CDR3 runs to 14 residues. CDR1 SGHVS and CDR2 FNYEAQ come from the germline V gene. In nucleotides, the CDR3 is TGTGCCAGCAGCTCACGACAGGGGTCGGACGAGCAGTACTTC. This sequence encodes CASSSRQGSDEQYF.

This clonotype is large (0.1 to 1%) by share. The genes are TRBV20-1 and TRBJ1-6; tentatively, D is TRBD1 (6 bases). Trimming pared 2 bases from V and 10 bases from J, leaving 15 bases between. CDR1 and CDR2 from the germline V gene are DFQATT and SNEGSKA (reference sequence). The CDR3 covers 14 residues. CDR3: CSARPEGGGSPLHF. CDR3 DNA sequence: TGCAGTGCTAGACCAGAAGGGGGAGGATCACCCCTCCACTTT.

V usage is TRBV5-1 and J usage is TRBJ2-2; possible D gene TRBD2, 6 bases. From germline, CDR1 is SGHRS and CDR2 YFSETQ. The CDR3 runs to 15 residues. V was shortened by 0 bases and J by 5 bases, with 11 bases between the two germline ends. As DNA, the CDR3 is TGCGCCAGCAGCTTGGCCTTACTAGCAACCGGGGAGCTGTTTTTT. Translating gives CASSLALLATGELFF.

Concerning this clonotype itself: A single base separates this from a much larger clone, so it may be a read error. The rearrangement joins TRBV16 to TRBJ1-3; D is unclear. The CDR3 is made up of 13 amino acids. Germline-derived CDR1 and CDR2 are KGHSY and FQNENV. The germline V and J ends were trimmed by 4 bases and 4 bases, with 8 bases remaining between them. CDR3 region: CASSRAQGNTIYF. The CDR3 DNA reads as TGTGCCAGCAGCCGCGCGCAAGGAAACACCATATATTTT.

Within the sample, this clonotype is medium-sized (0.01 to 0.1%). V and J are TRBV29-1 and TRBJ2-2; D ambiguous. Germline CDR1 and CDR2: SQVTM and ANQGSEA. V shed 3 bases and J shed 1 base, with 9 bases lying between them. The CDR3 is made up of 14 amino acids. The chain's CDR3 is CSVDSAGNTGELFF. The CDR3 DNA is TGCAGCGTTGATTCAGCAGGGAACACCGGGGAGCTGTTTTTT.

In DNA form, the CDR3 reads TGCGCCAGCAGCTTGAGCCAGTACGAGCAGTACTTC. Amino acid sequence: CASSLSQYEQYF. This chain links TRBV5-1 with TRBJ2-7; no firm D call. Germline V gene data show CDR1 as SGHRS and CDR2 as YFSETQ. Trimming removed 1 base at V and 4 bases at J, with 6 bases between. The CDR3 is made up of 12 amino acids.